This T cell receptor beta chain stems from a study of cytomegalovirus exposure and HLA in healthy donors. The ends were cut back, 2 bases at V and 2 bases at J, with 10 bases in the middle. CDR3 length equals 15 residues. Overall study results and limits: Many donors carried some public TCRs, although rarity characterized most TCR sequences. TCR beta chains numbering about 160 were designated cytomegalovirus-associated.

Worth noting for this clone: Its antigen is currently unknown.

TCRdb keeps only in-frame clones here, not all; method: immunoSEQ multiplex PCR. In the table there are some 98,000 clones, around nine tenths of which are singletons. The V call is TRBV23-1, the J call TRBJ2-1; D is undetermined. TRBV23-1 is filed as an ORF, its function uncertain. This clonotype originated in a woman under 40 in good health and CMV-seronegative. The material sequenced was PBMCs. CDR3 protein: CASSQRPTAYNEQFF. CDR3 bases: TGCGCCAGCAGTCAACGGCCCACAGCCTACAATGAGCAGTTCTTC.